Below are 25 T cell receptor beta chains sequenced from a single sample in a study of CD8 T cells in cerebrospinal fluid in Alzheimer's disease. TCRdb reworked the 10x single-cell sequencing reads into one entry per CDR3 protein, no DNA. Listed are around 1,500 distinct CDR3 sequences; roughly a tenth falls within the top ten. The specimen sequenced was cerebrospinal fluid. The origin of the receptors is a human donor in good health.

Measured by frequency, this clonotype is medium-sized. The CDR3: CASSRAGFTDTQYF. The V call is TRBV5-6, the J call TRBJ2-3; the D gene TCRdb calls, TRBD2, cannot be checked with no DNA. CDR1 is SGHDT and CDR2 is YYEEEE in the germline V gene. The CDR3 consists of 14 residues. Using reference TRBV5-6 and TRBJ2-3 for the parts outside the CDR3, the full variable domain is DAGVTQSPTHLIKTRGQQVTLRCSPKSGHDTVSWYQQALGQGPQFIFQYYEEEERQRGNFPDRFSGHQFPNYSSELNVNALLLGDSALYLCASSRAGFTDTQYFGPGTRLTVL.

Measured by frequency, this clonotype is large (0.1 to 1%). V is TRBV11-2 and J is TRBJ2-1; the TCRdb D gene call, TRBD2, has no DNA to confirm it. The CDR3 has 19 residues. Germline CDR1 reads SGHAT; CDR2 reads FQNNGV. The CDR3: CASSQDWREHIPSYNEQFF. Drawing the rest from reference TRBV11-2 and TRBJ2-1, the complete variable domain is EAGVAQSPRYKIIEKRQSVAFWCNPISGHATLYWYQQILGQGPKLLIQFQNNGVVDDSQLPKDRFSAERLKGVDSTLKIQPAKLEDSAVYLCASSQDWREHIPSYNEQFFGPGTRLTVL.

This clonotype is called medium-sized based on its frequency. The gene calls are TRBV30 and TRBJ1-3; the D call of TRBD1 rests on TCRdb alone, since no DNA is present to check it. Looked up from germline, CDR1 is GTSNPN and CDR2 is SVGIG (reference sequence). The CDR3 runs to 15 residues. The CDR3 protein is CAWKNQDISGNTIYF.

Measured by frequency, this clonotype is medium-sized (0.01 to 0.1%). CDR3 region: CASTPRLEPYNEQFF. The genes are TRBV19 and TRBJ2-1; there is no DNA to check the TCRdb D call of TRBD1. The germline gives CDR1 LNHDA, CDR2 SQIVND (reference sequence). There are 15 residues in the CDR3. Full variable domain (remainder filled in from reference TRBV19 and TRBJ2-1): DGGITQSPKYLFRKEGQNVTLSCEQNLNHDAMYWYRQDPGQGLRLIYYSQIVNDFQKGDIAEGYSVSREKKESFPLTVTSAQKNPTAFYLCASTPRLEPYNEQFFGPGTRLTVL.

Frequency places this clonotype as medium-sized. V usage is TRBV5-6 and J usage is TRBJ1-5; TCRdb's D gene call, TRBD1, goes unchecked for lack of DNA. Germline V CDR1 and CDR2: SGHDT, YYEEEE. This CDR3 spans 16 amino acids. CDR3 amino acids: CASSTLDRGPNQPQHF. Supplemented by reference TRBV5-6 and TRBJ1-5, the full variable domain reads DAGVTQSPTHLIKTRGQQVTLRCSPKSGHDTVSWYQQALGQGPQFIFQYYEEEERQRGNFPDRFSGHQFPNYSSELNVNALLLGDSALYLCASSTLDRGPNQPQHFGDGTRLSIL.

This clonotype is classed as medium-sized by frequency. The chain has TRBV30 and TRBJ1-1; checking the TCRdb D call of TRBD1 is not possible without DNA. Per germline, CDR1 GTSNPN and CDR2 SVGIG (reference sequence). The CDR3 runs to 14 residues. The CDR3 region is CAWRQQGGYTEAFF.

This clonotype is medium-sized (0.01 to 0.1%) by frequency. This chain joins TRBV20-1 and TRBJ1-3. This CDR3 has 15 amino acids. Germline CDR1 reads DFQATT; CDR2 reads SNEGSKA (reference sequence). The CDR3 loop reads CSARDQRDSGNTIYF.

This clonotype is labeled medium-sized (0.01 to 0.1%) based on frequency. This chain uses TRBV20-1 with TRBJ1-1. The CDR3 loop spans 14 amino acids. Germline lookup yields CDR1 DFQATT and CDR2 SNEGSKA (reference sequence). CDR3 in amino acids: CSARLAGGDTEAFF.

This clonotype is deemed medium-sized by its frequency. CDR3 in amino acids: CASRSGQGVAEKLFF. The chain is built from TRBV6-2 or TRBV6-3 and TRBJ1-4; no DNA is available, so the TRBD1 call from TCRdb remains unchecked. Per germline, CDR1 MNHEY and CDR2 SVGEGT. This CDR3 has 15 amino acids.

By frequency, this clonotype registers medium-sized. The V call is TRBV5-1, the J call TRBJ2-3. This CDR3 region has 14 residues. The germline V gene encodes CDR1 SGHRS and CDR2 YFSETQ. This chain's CDR3 is CASSLVGTTDTQYF.

The chain recombines TRBV7-9 with TRBJ2-4; checking the TCRdb D call of TRBD2 is not possible without DNA. The CDR3 covers 20 residues. Germline-derived CDR1 and CDR2 are SEHNR and FQNEAQ (reference sequence). CDR3 loop: CASRPDFGSGGATAKNIQYF.

This clonotype counts as large by frequency. The J gene is TRBJ2-3, the V gene TRBV28; TCRdb indicates TRBD2, and absent DNA this call remains unverified. The CDR3 extends over 15 amino acids. The V gene's germline CDR1 is MDHEN and CDR2 SYDVKM. CDR3 amino acids: CASSLLAASTDTQYF.

This clonotype counts as medium-sized by frequency. The chain has TRBV5-6 and TRBJ2-1. The CDR3 spans 15 residues. CDR1 and CDR2 (germline): SGHDT, YYEEEE. The CDR3: CASSHWAGVYNEQFF. Using reference TRBV5-6 and TRBJ2-1 for the parts outside the CDR3, the full variable domain is DAGVTQSPTHLIKTRGQQVTLRCSPKSGHDTVSWYQQALGQGPQFIFQYYEEEERQRGNFPDRFSGHQFPNYSSELNVNALLLGDSALYLCASSHWAGVYNEQFFGPGTRLTVL.

This clonotype is labeled medium-sized (0.01 to 0.1%) based on frequency. This chain uses TRBV6-2 or TRBV6-3 with TRBJ2-2; TCRdb designates TRBD1, a call that cannot be tested without DNA. Germline loops: CDR1 MNHEY, CDR2 SVGEGT. CDR3 length: 19 residues. CDR3 loop: CASSYFPLVTGHTTGELFF.

This clonotype registers medium-sized (0.01 to 0.1%) by frequency. The chain couples TRBV11-3 to TRBJ1-3. This CDR3 has 13 residues. Germline CDR1 and CDR2: SGHNT and YENEEA. The CDR3: CASSSTSGNTIYF.

By frequency, this clonotype is medium-sized. The chain employs TRBV11-3 and TRBJ2-3; TCRdb's assignment of TRBD1 cannot be checked, as there is no DNA. Germline CDR1 and CDR2: SGHNT and YENEEA. The CDR3 has 18 amino acids. This CDR3 is CASSFSKHTGRGADTQYF.

This clonotype counts as medium-sized by frequency. V gene TRBV12-3 or TRBV12-4 combines with J gene TRBJ1-2; TCRdb reports TRBD1, a call that lacks DNA to check it against. CDR3 size: 16 residues. CDR3 protein: CASSFPLGTHNYGYTF.

This chain connects TRBV5-6 to TRBJ1-6; absent DNA, TCRdb's TRBD1 call cannot be checked. The CDR3 has 15 residues. Per the germline V gene, CDR1 is SGHDT and CDR2 is YYEEEE. The CDR3 loop reads CASSLWQGASSPLHF.

This clonotype is identified as medium-sized from frequency. This chain connects TRBV7-2 to TRBJ1-4; TCRdb's assignment of TRBD1 cannot be checked, as there is no DNA. This CDR3 contains 15 residues. Germline assignment: CDR1 SGHTA and CDR2 FQGNSA. CDR3 amino acids: CASSSSRGRREKLFF.

The chain links TRBV20-1 to TRBJ2-3; lacking DNA, the TRBD1 call made by TCRdb goes unchecked. CDR1 and CDR2 (germline): DFQATT, SNEGSKA (reference sequence). The CDR3 is 14 residues long. The CDR3 loop reads CSARDYRALDTQYF.

This clonotype is medium-sized by frequency. The V gene is TRBV4-3, the J gene TRBJ1-4. The CDR3 loop spans 16 amino acids. Germline lookup yields CDR1 LGHNA and CDR2 YSLEER. The CDR3 is CASSQVGSIGNEKLFF.

Its frequency marks this clonotype as medium-sized. This chain connects TRBV5-1 to TRBJ1-2; TCRdb selects TRBD1, and the lack of DNA leaves this call unchecked. This CDR3 is 14 amino acids long. Germline V gene sequence: CDR1 SGHRS, CDR2 YFSETQ. CDR3 loop: CASSPGEEGYGYTF.

Its frequency marks this clonotype as medium-sized. The chain has TRBV7-2 and TRBJ2-3; TCRdb's D gene call, TRBD1, goes unchecked for lack of DNA. This CDR3 is built from 14 residues. Germline V gives CDR1 SGHTA, CDR2 FQGNSA. The CDR3 loop reads CASSYDTGADTQYF.

By frequency, this clonotype is large. This chain uses TRBV4-3 with TRBJ1-2. This CDR3 comprises 11 residues. The germline V gene has CDR1 LGHNA and CDR2 YSLEER. This chain's CDR3 is CASSQGSGYTF.

This clonotype ranks as medium-sized in terms of frequency. The chain joins TRBV19 to TRBJ2-1; there is no DNA to check the TCRdb D call of TRBD1. This CDR3 is 15 amino acids long. The V gene's germline CDR1 is LNHDA and CDR2 SQIVND (reference sequence). The CDR3 is CASSIGRRGYNEQFF.